Listed below are T cell receptor beta chains from one sample, sequenced in a study of blood T cell repertoires in COVID-19. Data came from immunoSEQ multiplex PCR; TCRdb stores just in-frame clones and leaves some out. The table includes some 50,000 clones, around 85% detected once. Sequencing used peripheral blood. Receptor source: a human donor in a cohort sampled during active COVID-19. Both conserved end residues are part of each CDR3. A D gene is named only where the DNA matches it firmly. Clone size is given for some rows only: seen once, a few or many times, or a class if the clone is expanded.

d_call	v_call	clone_size	cdr3_length	j_call	cdr3_aa	cdr3_nt
.	TRBV27	.	16	TRBJ2-1	CASSFEGHIPYNEQFF	TGTGCCAGCAGTTTCGAAGGACATATTCCCTACAATGAGCAGTTCTTC
TRBD2	TRBV5-1	.	15	TRBJ2-3	CASSLDGTSLGPQYF	TGCGCCAGCAGCTTGGACGGGACTAGTCTAGGTCCGCAGTATTTT
TRBD2	TRBV2	.	16	TRBJ2-1	CASRRGTSGSYNEQFF	TGTGCCAGCAGGCGTGGGACTAGCGGGTCCTACAATGAGCAGTTCTTC
TRBD2	TRBV5-1	.	15	TRBJ2-1	CASSAGTSEGNEQFF	TGCGCCAGCAGCGCCGGGACTAGCGAGGGCAATGAGCAGTTCTTC
.	TRBV6-5	.	14	TRBJ2-7	CASSYKAGLNEQYF	TGTGCCAGCAGTTATAAGGCAGGGCTCAACGAGCAGTACTTC
.	TRBV25-1	.	14	TRBJ1-5	CASSERTDNQPQHF	TGTGCCAGCAGTGAAAGGACAGATAATCAGCCCCAGCATTTT
.	TRBV21-1	.	14	TRBJ1-2	CASSSSRQAYGYTF	TGTGCCAGCAGTTCTTCACGACAGGCCTATGGCTACACCTTC
TRBD1	TRBV3-1/TRBV3-2	.	14	TRBJ2-7	CASSQGTGGVGQYF	TGTGCCAGCAGCCAAGGGACAGGGGGGGTCGGACAGTACTTC
.	TRBV5-3	.	15	TRBJ1-2	CARSLSLGQPYGYTF	TGTGCCAGAAGCTTGTCCTTGGGGCAGCCCTATGGCTACACCTTC
.	TRBV7-2	.	14	TRBJ1-1	CASSQLGEGQKAFF	TGTGCCAGCAGCCAATTGGGGGAGGGGCAGAAAGCTTTCTTT
.	TRBV9	.	17	TRBJ1-2	CASSVDLGGGPNYGYTF	TGTGCCAGCAGCGTAGACTTAGGCGGCGGTCCTAACTATGGCTACACCTTC
.	TRBV2	.	16	TRBJ1-2	CASSLFAGIQNYGYTF	TGTGCCAGCAGTCTCTTTGCGGGAATTCAGAACTATGGCTACACCTTC
TRBD1	TRBV3-1/TRBV3-2	.	15	TRBJ1-2	CASSLGHPGGRGYTF	TGTGCCAGCAGCCTGGGACACCCAGGGGGTCGCGGCTACACCTTC
.	TRBV28	.	12	TRBJ2-7	CASNQVTYEQYF	TGTGCCAGCAATCAGGTAACCTACGAGCAGTACTTC
.	TRBV20-1	once	11	TRBJ2-1	CSARLEVEQFF	TGCAGTGCTAGACTCGAGGTTGAGCAGTTCTTC
TRBD1	TRBV6-6	.	16	TRBJ1-4	CASSPTGIALNEKLFF	TGTGCCAGCAGTCCGACAGGGATCGCGCTTAATGAAAAACTGTTTTTT
.	TRBV7-8	.	12	TRBJ2-1	CASSSDSWVGFF	TGTGCCAGCAGCTCGGACAGTTGGGTCGGGTTCTTC
TRBD1	TRBV19	few	14	TRBJ1-1	CASKDRERGTEAFF	TGTGCCAGTAAAGACAGGGAGAGGGGCACTGAAGCTTTCTTT
TRBD1	TRBV18	.	16	TRBJ1-1	CASSNRDRGSNTEAFF	TGTGCCAGCTCAAATCGGGACAGGGGATCGAACACTGAAGCTTTCTTT
TRBD2	TRBV11-2	.	15	TRBJ2-1	CASSLERGGRYEQFF	TGTGCCAGCAGCTTAGAACGGGGGGGGCGTTATGAGCAGTTCTTC
.	TRBV12-1	.	14	TRBJ2-7	CASIWDRVSYEQYF	TGTGCCAGCATCTGGGACAGGGTTTCCTACGAGCAGTACTTC
TRBD2	TRBV30	.	16	TRBJ2-3	CAWSVLPSGSTDTQYF	TGTGCCTGGAGTGTACTGCCTAGCGGCTCCACAGATACGCAGTATTTT
TRBD1	TRBV10-3	.	14	TRBJ1-6	CAISERQGSSPLHF	TGTGCCATCAGTGAACGACAGGGGAGTTCACCCCTCCACTTT
.	TRBV5-6	.	15	TRBJ1-3	CASSLEKGRGNTIYF	TGTGCCAGCAGCTTGGAAAAAGGGAGGGGAAACACCATATATTTT
TRBD1	TRBV2	.	15	TRBJ1-5	CASSTDRDSNQPQHF	TGTGCCAGCAGTACGGACAGGGATAGCAATCAGCCCCAGCATTTT
.	TRBV6-6	.	13	TRBJ2-7	CASSPPGPGEQYF	TGTGCCAGCAGCCCTCCCGGCCCGGGCGAGCAGTACTTC
TRBD2	TRBV6-1	.	16	TRBJ2-1	CASSERLAGGPGEQFF	TGTGCCAGCAGTGAAAGACTAGCGGGAGGGCCGGGTGAGCAGTTCTTC
TRBD1	TRBV6-5	.	14	TRBJ2-7	CASSRGQGRNEQYF	TGTGCCAGCAGTAGGGGACAGGGGAGGAACGAGCAGTACTTC
.	TRBV10-3	once	14	TRBJ2-7	CAISVGQPNYEQYF	TGTGCCATCAGTGTAGGACAGCCCAACTACGAGCAGTACTTC
TRBD2	TRBV5-1	.	16	TRBJ2-3	CASSPGLAGFTDTQYF	TGCGCCAGCAGCCCCGGACTAGCGGGGTTCACAGATACGCAGTATTTT
TRBD2	TRBV14	.	15	TRBJ2-7	CASSPVRGGLYEQYF	TGTGCCAGCAGCCCAGTTCGCGGGGGACTATACGAGCAGTACTTC
.	TRBV7-9	.	16	TRBJ2-1	CASSRFIRGALNEQFF	TGTGCCAGCAGCAGATTTATCAGGGGGGCTCTCAATGAGCAGTTCTTC
TRBD2	TRBV6-6	.	15	TRBJ2-1	CASSYGTSLFNEQFF	TGTGCCAGCTCCTACGGGACTAGCCTTTTCAATGAGCAGTTCTTC
.	TRBV24-1	.	13	TRBJ2-3	CATSAMSTDTQYF	TGTGCCACCAGTGCCATGTCCACAGATACGCAGTATTTT
TRBD2	TRBV18	few	16	TRBJ2-2	CASSPPSGRNTGELFF	TGTGCCAGCTCACCACCGAGCGGGAGGAACACCGGGGAGCTGTTTTTT
.	TRBV19	.	13	TRBJ1-4	CASSGTLGAKLFF	TGTGCCAGTAGTGGGACACTCGGAGCGAAACTGTTTTTT
TRBD1	TRBV4-1	once	21	TRBJ2-2	CASRLARPGQGSGLSTGELFF	TGCGCCAGCAGACTCGCTCGCCCTGGACAGGGTTCTGGTTTAAGCACCGGGGAGCTGTTTTTT
TRBD2	TRBV6-4	once	18	TRBJ2-7	CASSTGTSGRSRMDEQYF	TGTGCCAGCAGCACAGGGACTAGCGGGAGGTCAAGGATGGACGAGCAGTACTTC
TRBD1	TRBV28	.	15	TRBJ1-2	CASSPGGTGDRGYTF	TGTGCCAGCAGCCCCGGGGGGACAGGGGATAGGGGCTACACCTTC
TRBD1	TRBV6-5	.	15	TRBJ2-7	CASNLQGTGVYEQYF	TGTGCCAGCAATCTGCAAGGGACAGGGGTCTACGAGCAGTACTTC
TRBD2	TRBV27	.	15	TRBJ2-1	CASSLEGGTYNEQFF	TGTGCCAGCAGTTTAGAGGGAGGGACGTACAATGAGCAGTTCTTC
.	TRBV2	.	13	TRBJ2-1	CASSRLETDEQFF	TGTGCCAGCAGTAGACTAGAAACCGATGAGCAGTTCTTC
.	TRBV7-2	.	14	TRBJ1-5	CASSWDFSNQPQHF	TGTGCCAGCAGCTGGGACTTTAGCAATCAGCCCCAGCATTTT
TRBD1	TRBV19	.	17	TRBJ1-6	CASGTGTGSSYNSPLHF	TGTGCCAGTGGGACCGGGACAGGGAGCTCCTATAATTCACCCCTCCACTTT
TRBD1	TRBV5-1	.	15	TRBJ2-5	CASSGGGDRVETQYF	TGCGCCAGCAGCGGTGGGGGGGACAGGGTTGAGACCCAGTACTTC
.	TRBV10-3	.	14	TRBJ2-1	CAISEVQGVNEQFF	TGTGCCATCAGTGAGGTTCAAGGGGTTAATGAGCAGTTCTTC
TRBD1	TRBV19	.	16	TRBJ1-4	CASSITGAATNEKLFF	TGTGCCAGTAGTATAACAGGGGCAGCAACTAATGAAAAACTGTTTTTT
TRBD2	TRBV2	.	15	TRBJ2-7	CASSEAVTSGYEQYF	TGTGCCAGCAGTGAAGCAGTGACTAGCGGGTACGAGCAGTACTTC
TRBD1	TRBV2	.	15	TRBJ2-3	CASSATTGRTDTQYF	TGTGCCAGCAGCGCCACGACAGGGCGGACAGATACGCAGTATTTT
.	TRBV5-1	.	15	TRBJ2-3	CASSLVSGGSDTQYF	TGCGCCAGCAGCTTGGTGTCGGGGGGCTCAGATACGCAGTATTTT
.	TRBV4-3	.	11	TRBJ1-1	CASKGYTEAFF	TGCGCCAGCAAGGGGTACACTGAAGCTTTCTTT
TRBD1	TRBV15	.	15	TRBJ2-7	CATSRGTGLFYEQYF	TGTGCCACCAGCAGAGGGACAGGGTTATTCTACGAGCAGTACTTC
.	TRBV11-3	once	20	TRBJ2-7	CASSLVVVPHRDRLSYEQYF	TGTGCCAGCAGCTTAGTTGTTGTGCCACACAGGGATCGACTTTCCTACGAGCAGTACTTC
TRBD1	TRBV10-3	.	16	TRBJ1-5	CAISGEGAKGNQPQHF	TGTGCCATCAGTGGCGAGGGGGCGAAGGGCAATCAGCCCCAGCATTTT
.	TRBV5-5	.	15	TRBJ2-7	CASSPGRRGGDEQYF	TGTGCCAGCAGCCCTGGTAGGAGGGGCGGGGACGAGCAGTACTTC
.	TRBV27	once	15	TRBJ2-2	CASSSGSRLAGELFF	TGTGCCAGCAGTTCTGGGTCTAGACTCGCCGGGGAGCTGTTTTTT
.	TRBV29-1	.	14	TRBJ2-1	CSEGGARSYNEQFF	TGCAGCGAGGGGGGCGCCCGCTCCTACAATGAGCAGTTCTTC
.	TRBV29-1	.	14	TRBJ1-2	CSVEGGPHNYGYTF	TGCAGCGTTGAAGGGGGGCCTCACAACTATGGCTACACCTTC
.	TRBV19	.	15	TRBJ1-5	CASSGFGGNNQPQHF	TGTGCCAGTAGTGGATTTGGAGGTAACAATCAGCCCCAGCATTTT
.	TRBV19	once	13	TRBJ1-5	CASRFGGNQPQHF	TGTGCCAGTAGATTCGGGGGAAATCAGCCCCAGCATTTT